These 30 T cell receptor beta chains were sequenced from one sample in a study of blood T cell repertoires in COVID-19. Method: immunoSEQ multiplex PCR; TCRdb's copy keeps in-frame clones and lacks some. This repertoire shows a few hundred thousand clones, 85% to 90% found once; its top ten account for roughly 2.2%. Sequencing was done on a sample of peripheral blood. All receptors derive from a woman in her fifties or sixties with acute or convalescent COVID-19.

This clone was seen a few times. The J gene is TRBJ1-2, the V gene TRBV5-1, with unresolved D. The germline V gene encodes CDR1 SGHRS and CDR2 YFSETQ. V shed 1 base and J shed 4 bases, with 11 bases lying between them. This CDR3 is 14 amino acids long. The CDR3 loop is CASSLLSGSYGYTF. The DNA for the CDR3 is TGCGCCAGCAGCTTGCTTTCAGGATCCTATGGCTACACCTTC.

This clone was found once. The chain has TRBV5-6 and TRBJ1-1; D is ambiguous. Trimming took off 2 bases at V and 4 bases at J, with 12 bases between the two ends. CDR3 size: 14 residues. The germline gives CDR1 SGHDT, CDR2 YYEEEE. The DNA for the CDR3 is TGTGCCAGCAGCTTCCCCGGGATGGGCACTGAAGCTTTCTTT. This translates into CASSFPGMGTEAFF.

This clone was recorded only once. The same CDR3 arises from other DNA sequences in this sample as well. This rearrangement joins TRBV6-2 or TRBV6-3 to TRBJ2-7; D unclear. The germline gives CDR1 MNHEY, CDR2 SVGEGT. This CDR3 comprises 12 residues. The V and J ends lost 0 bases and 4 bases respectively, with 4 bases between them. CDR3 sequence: CASSYSRYEQYF. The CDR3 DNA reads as TGTGCCAGCAGTTACTCACGGTACGAGCAGTACTTC.

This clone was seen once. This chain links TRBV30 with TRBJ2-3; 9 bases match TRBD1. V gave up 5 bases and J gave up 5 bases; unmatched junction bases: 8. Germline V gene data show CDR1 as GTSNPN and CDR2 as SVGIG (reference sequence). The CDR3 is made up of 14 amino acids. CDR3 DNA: TGTGCCTGGGGACAGGGGCCCGGGGTAGATACGCAGTATTTT. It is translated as CAWGQGPGVDTQYF.

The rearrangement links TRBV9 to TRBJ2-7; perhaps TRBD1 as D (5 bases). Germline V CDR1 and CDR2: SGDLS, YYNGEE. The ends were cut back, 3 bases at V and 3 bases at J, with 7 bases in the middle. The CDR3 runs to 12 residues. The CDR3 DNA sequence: TGTGCCAGCAGCGAACAGGACTACGAGCAGTACTTC. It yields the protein CASSEQDYEQYF. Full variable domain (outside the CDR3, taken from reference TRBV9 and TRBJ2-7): DSGVTQTPKHLITATGQRVTLRCSPRSGDLSVYWYQQSLDQGLQFLIQYYNGEERAKGNILERFSAQQFPDLHSELNLSSLELGDSALYFCASSEQDYEQYFGPGTRLTVT.

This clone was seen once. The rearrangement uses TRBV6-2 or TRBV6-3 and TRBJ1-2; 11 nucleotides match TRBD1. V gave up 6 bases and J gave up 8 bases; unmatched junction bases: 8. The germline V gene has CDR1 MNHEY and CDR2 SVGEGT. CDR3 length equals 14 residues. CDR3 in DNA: TGTGCCAGCAGCCGGACAGGGGGCGCGGGAGGCTACACCTTC. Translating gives CASSRTGGAGGYTF.

The CDR3 nucleotides read TGTGCCAGCAGTCTCCTACGCGAGCAGTACTTC. This sequence encodes CASSLLREQYF. The chain is built from TRBV28 and TRBJ2-7, with D uncertain. Trimming removed 5 bases from V and 6 bases from J, with 8 bases in between. The CDR3 runs to 11 residues. Per the germline V gene, CDR1 is MDHEN and CDR2 is SYDVKM.

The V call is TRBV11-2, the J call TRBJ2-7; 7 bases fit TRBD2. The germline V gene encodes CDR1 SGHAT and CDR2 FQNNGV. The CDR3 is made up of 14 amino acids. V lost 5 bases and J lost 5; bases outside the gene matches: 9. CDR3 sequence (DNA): TGTGCCAGCAGCCCAGGCGGGACTACAAACGAGCAGTACTTC. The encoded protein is CASSPGGTTNEQYF.

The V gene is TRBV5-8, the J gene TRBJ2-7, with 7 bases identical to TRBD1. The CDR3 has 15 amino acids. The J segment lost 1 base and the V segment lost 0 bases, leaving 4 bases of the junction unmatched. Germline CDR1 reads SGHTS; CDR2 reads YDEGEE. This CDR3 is CASSLVGTASYEQYF. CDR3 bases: TGTGCCAGCAGCTTGGTCGGGACAGCTTCCTACGAGCAGTACTTC.

CDR3 residues: CASSLAGTGGQETQYF. The CDR3 nucleotides read TGCGCCAGCAGCTTGGCCGGGACAGGGGGCCAAGAGACCCAGTACTTC. The chain joins TRBV5-1 to TRBJ2-5, with 11 bases identical to TRBD1. Germline V gives CDR1 SGHRS, CDR2 YFSETQ. V lost 0 bases, J lost 1 base, and 2 bases stayed unmatched. CDR3 length: 16 residues.

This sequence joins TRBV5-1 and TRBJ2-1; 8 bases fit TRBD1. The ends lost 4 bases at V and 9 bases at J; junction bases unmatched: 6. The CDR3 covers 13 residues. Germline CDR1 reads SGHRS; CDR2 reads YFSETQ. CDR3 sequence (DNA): TGCGCCAGCAGCCTAAGGACAGGGACTGAGCAGTTCTTC. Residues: CASSLRTGTEQFF.

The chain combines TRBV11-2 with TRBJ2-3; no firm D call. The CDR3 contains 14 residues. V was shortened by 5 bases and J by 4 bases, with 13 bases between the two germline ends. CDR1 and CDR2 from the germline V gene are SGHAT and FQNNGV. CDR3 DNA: TGTGCCAGCAGCCCGGGTGCACTCTCAGATACGCAGTATTTT. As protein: CASSPGALSDTQYF.

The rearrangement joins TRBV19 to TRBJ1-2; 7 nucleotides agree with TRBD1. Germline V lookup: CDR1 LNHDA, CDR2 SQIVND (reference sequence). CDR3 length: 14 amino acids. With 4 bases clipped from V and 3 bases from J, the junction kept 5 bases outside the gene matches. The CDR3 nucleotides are TGTGCCAGTAGTACCACGACAGGGTACTATGGCTACACCTTC. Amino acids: CASSTTTGYYGYTF.

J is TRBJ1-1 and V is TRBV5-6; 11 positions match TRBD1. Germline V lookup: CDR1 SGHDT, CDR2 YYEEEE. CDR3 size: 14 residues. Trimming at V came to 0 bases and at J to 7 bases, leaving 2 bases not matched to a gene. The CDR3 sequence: CASSLVGTGGEAFF. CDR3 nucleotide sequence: TGTGCCAGCAGCTTGGTCGGGACAGGGGGTGAAGCTTTCTTT. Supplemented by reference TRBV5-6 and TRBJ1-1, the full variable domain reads DAGVTQSPTHLIKTRGQQVTLRCSPKSGHDTVSWYQQALGQGPQFIFQYYEEEERQRGNFPDRFSGHQFPNYSSELNVNALLLGDSALYLCASSLVGTGGEAFFGQGTRLTVV.

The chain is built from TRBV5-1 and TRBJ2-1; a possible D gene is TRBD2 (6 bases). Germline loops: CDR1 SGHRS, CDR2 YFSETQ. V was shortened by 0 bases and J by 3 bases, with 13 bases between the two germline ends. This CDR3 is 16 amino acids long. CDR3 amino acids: CASSLGLGGYYNEQFF. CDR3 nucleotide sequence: TGCGCCAGCAGCTTGGGCTTGGGGGGATACTACAATGAGCAGTTCTTC.

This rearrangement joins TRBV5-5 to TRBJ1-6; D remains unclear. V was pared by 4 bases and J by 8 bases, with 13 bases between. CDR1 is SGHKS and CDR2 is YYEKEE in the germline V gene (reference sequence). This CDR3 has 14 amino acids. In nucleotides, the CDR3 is TGTGCCAGCAGCACAGCTAAATCAGATTCACCCCTCCACTTT. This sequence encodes CASSTAKSDSPLHF.

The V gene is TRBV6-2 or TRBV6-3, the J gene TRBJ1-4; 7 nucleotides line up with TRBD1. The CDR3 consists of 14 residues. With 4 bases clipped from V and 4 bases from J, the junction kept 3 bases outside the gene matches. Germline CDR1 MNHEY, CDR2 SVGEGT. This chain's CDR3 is CASSSGTDNEKLFF. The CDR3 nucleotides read TGTGCCAGCAGTTCCGGGACAGATAATGAAAAACTGTTTTTT.

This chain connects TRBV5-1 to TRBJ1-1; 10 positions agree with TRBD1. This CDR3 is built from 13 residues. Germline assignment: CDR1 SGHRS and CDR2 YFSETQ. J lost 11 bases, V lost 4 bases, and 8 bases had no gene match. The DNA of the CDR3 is TGCGCCAGCAGCGTTGGGACAGGGGTTTTTGCTTTCTTT. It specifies CASSVGTGVFAFF. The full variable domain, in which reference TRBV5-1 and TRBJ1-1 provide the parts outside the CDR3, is KAGVTQTPRYLIKTRGQQVTLSCSPISGHRSVSWYQQTPGQGLQFLFEYFSETQRNKGNFPGRFSGRQFSNSRSEMNVSTLELGDSALYLCASSVGTGVFAFFGQGTRLTVV.

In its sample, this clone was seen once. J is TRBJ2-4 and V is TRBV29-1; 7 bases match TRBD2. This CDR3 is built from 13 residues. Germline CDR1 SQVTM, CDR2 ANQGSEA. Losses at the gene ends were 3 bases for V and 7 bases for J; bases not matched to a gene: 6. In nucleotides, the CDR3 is TGCAGCGTTGACCGGGTGGGAGGGAACATTCAGTACTTC. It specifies CSVDRVGGNIQYF.

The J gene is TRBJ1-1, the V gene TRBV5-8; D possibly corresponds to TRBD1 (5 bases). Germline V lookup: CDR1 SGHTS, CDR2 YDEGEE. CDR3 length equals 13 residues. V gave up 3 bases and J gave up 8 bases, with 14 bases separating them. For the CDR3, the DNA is TGTGCCAGCAGCTGGGGAGGGGCCCGGGAAGCTTTCTTT. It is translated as CASSWGGAREAFF.

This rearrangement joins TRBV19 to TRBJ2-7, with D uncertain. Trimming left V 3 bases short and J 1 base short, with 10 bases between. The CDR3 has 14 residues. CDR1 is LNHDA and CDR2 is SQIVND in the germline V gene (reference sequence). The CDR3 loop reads CASSMFASSYEQYF. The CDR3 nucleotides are TGTGCCAGTAGTATGTTCGCCAGTTCCTACGAGCAGTACTTC.

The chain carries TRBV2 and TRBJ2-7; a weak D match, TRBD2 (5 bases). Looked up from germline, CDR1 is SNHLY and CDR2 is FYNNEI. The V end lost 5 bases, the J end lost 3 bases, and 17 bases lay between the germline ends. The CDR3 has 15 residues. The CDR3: CASSTIGGQSYEQYF. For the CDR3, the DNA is TGTGCCAGCAGTACCATCGGCGGGCAGAGCTACGAGCAGTACTTC.

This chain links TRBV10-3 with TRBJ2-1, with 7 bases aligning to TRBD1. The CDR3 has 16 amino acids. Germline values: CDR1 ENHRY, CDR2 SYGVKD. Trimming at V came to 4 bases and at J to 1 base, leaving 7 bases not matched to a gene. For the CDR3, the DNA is TGTGCCATCAGTGCCCCCGACAGGGTATCCTACAATGAGCAGTTCTTC. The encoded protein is CAISAPDRVSYNEQFF.

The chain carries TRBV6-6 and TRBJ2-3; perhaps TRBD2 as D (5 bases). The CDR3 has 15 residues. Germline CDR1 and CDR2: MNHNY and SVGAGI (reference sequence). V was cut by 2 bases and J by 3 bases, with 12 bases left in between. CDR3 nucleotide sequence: TGTGCCAGCAGTTACACCACCGGGGAGACAGATACGCAGTATTTT. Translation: CASSYTTGETDTQYF.

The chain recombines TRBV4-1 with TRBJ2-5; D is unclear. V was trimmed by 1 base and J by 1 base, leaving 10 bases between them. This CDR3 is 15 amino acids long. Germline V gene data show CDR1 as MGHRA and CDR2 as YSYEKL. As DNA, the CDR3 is TGCGCCAGCAGCCAAGGGAGCTACATCCAAGAGACCCAGTACTTC. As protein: CASSQGSYIQETQYF.

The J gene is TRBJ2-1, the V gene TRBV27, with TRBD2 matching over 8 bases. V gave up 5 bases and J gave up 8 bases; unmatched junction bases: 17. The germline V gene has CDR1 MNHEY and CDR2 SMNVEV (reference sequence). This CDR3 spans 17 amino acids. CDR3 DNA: TGTGCCAGCAGTCCCCGGGGCGGGCGCGGGAGGAAACATGAGCAGTTCTTC. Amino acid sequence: CASSPRGGRGRKHEQFF.

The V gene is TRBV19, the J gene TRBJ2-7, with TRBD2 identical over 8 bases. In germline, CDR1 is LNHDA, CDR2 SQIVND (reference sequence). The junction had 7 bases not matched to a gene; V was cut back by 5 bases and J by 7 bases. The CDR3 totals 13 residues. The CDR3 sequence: CASSETGGREQYF. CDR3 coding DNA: TGTGCCAGTAGTGAGACGGGGGGGAGGGAGCAGTACTTC.

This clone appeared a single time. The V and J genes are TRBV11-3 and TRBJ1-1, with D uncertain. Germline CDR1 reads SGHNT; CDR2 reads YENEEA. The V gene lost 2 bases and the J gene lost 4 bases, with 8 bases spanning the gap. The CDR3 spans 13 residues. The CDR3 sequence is CASSLMRSTEAFF. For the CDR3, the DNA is TGTGCCAGCAGCTTAATGCGGTCCACTGAAGCTTTCTTT.

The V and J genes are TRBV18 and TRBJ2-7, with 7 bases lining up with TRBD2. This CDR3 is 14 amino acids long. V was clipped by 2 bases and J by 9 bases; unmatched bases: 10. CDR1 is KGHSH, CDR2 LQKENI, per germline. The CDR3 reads CASSPEGGGNGQYF. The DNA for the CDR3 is TGTGCCAGCTCACCAGAGGGCGGGGGTAACGGGCAGTACTTC.

The CDR3 here is CASTSGLAVYNEQFF. In DNA, the CDR3 is TGTGCCAGTACCTCGGGACTAGCGGTCTACAATGAGCAGTTCTTC. This rearrangement joins TRBV19 to TRBJ2-1, with 11 nucleotides matching TRBD2. This CDR3 spans 15 amino acids. Germline V gene data show CDR1 as LNHDA and CDR2 as SQIVND (reference sequence). J was trimmed by 3 bases and V by 7 bases; bases with no gene match: 5. The full variable domain, its missing parts supplied by reference TRBV19 and TRBJ2-1, is DGGITQSPKYLFRKEGQNVTLSCEQNLNHDAMYWYRQDPGQGLRLIYYSQIVNDFQKGDIAEGYSVSREKKESFPLTVTSAQKNPTAFYLCASTSGLAVYNEQFFGPGTRLTVL.